One sample yielded the 21 T cell receptor beta chains listed below, sequenced in a study of breast tumors, draining lymph nodes, adjacent tissues. Axillary draining lymph nodes of breast cancer patients supplied the node samples. TCRdb called the multiplex PCR reads again in MiXCR, with one record for every CDR3 protein. Of 120,000 or so distinct CDR3 sequences in the sample, 15% to 20% are singletons; the top ten hold less than 4.5%. Sample: axillary lymph node tissue. The receptors derive from a female donor with breast cancer. Some clones in this sample may be carry-over from other donors' samples.

This clonotype was counted many times. This chain connects TRBV7-9 to TRBJ1-4, with a weak D call TRBD1 (6 bases). The germline gives CDR1 SEHNR, CDR2 FQNEAQ (reference sequence). V shed 5 bases and J shed 5 bases, with 21 bases lying between them. CDR3 size: 17 residues. This CDR3 reads CASSRLGWGAENEKLFF. The CDR3 bases are TGTGCCAGCAGCCGACTAGGGTGGGGGGCTGAAAATGAAAAACTGTTTTTT.

This clonotype was counted at least ten times. The chain combines TRBV2 with TRBJ2-1; a possible D gene is TRBD1 (5 bases). The CDR3 is 13 amino acids. Germline lookup yields CDR1 SNHLY and CDR2 FYNNEI. V lost 5 bases and J lost 9, with 14 bases in between. The CDR3 spells CASSLAGKGEQFF. CDR3 nucleotides: TGTGCCAGCAGTTTAGCAGGGAAGGGTGAGCAGTTCTTC.

A remark on this clonotype: This may be a read error, as it is one base from a much larger clone. The chain employs TRBV10-3 and TRBJ2-1; TRBD2 is a possible D gene (6 bases). This CDR3 contains 14 residues. CDR1 ENHRY and CDR2 SYGVKD come from the germline V gene. The CDR3 bases are TGTGCCATCAGCGGGGCGGGACTCCCCGATGAGCAGCTCTTC. Encoded protein: CAISGAGLPDEQLF.

The V call is TRBV5-1, the J call TRBJ2-2; TRBD2 aligns across 7 bases. V lost 3 bases and J lost 3; bases outside the gene matches: 8. CDR3 length: 16 residues. From germline, CDR1 is SGHRS and CDR2 YFSETQ. In DNA form, the CDR3 reads TGCGCCAGCAGCTCCGATCTAGCGGCTTACACCGGGGAGCTGTTTTTT. It is translated as CASSSDLAAYTGELFF.

This clonotype was observed at least ten times. The V and J genes are TRBV20-1 and TRBJ2-7, with 10 bases that match TRBD1. V was pared by 0 bases and J by 4 bases, with 3 bases of the junction left unmatched. Germline V gene sequence: CDR1 DFQATT, CDR2 SNEGSKA (reference sequence). The CDR3 runs 14 residues. The CDR3 region has the DNA TGCAGTGCTAGAGAGGGACAGGGGTTTTACGAGCAGTACTTC. It codes for CSAREGQGFYEQYF.

This clonotype was counted at least ten times. The chain carries TRBV20-1 and TRBJ1-4, with D possibly matching TRBD1 (5 bases). The V gene lost 0 bases and the J gene lost 7 bases, with 12 bases spanning the gap. Germline CDR1 DFQATT, CDR2 SNEGSKA (reference sequence). This CDR3 is built from 14 residues. The CDR3 DNA follows: TGCAGTGCTAGAGAAGGGAGGGGTACTGAAAAACTGTTTTTT. This sequence encodes CSAREGRGTEKLFF.

The sample holds many counts of this clonotype. The genes are TRBV15 and TRBJ2-1; 10 positions match TRBD1. The CDR3 length is 16 residues. V trimming: 4 bases; J trimming: 8 bases; junction bases outside the gene matches: 11. Germline V lookup: CDR1 LNHNV, CDR2 YYDKDF (reference sequence). The CDR3, as DNA: TGTGCCACCAGCACCCCCGGGACAGGGGCGCGCTATGAGCAGTTCTTC. This encodes CATSTPGTGARYEQFF.

The sample holds many counts of this clonotype. The V call is TRBV4-1, the J call TRBJ2-5; either TRBD1 or TRBD2 may supply D (5 bases each). CDR1 and CDR2 from the germline V gene are MGHRA and YSYEKL. The CDR3 loop spans 15 amino acids. The V end was cut by 1 base, the J end by 5 bases, with 14 bases between. CDR3 loop: CASSQGDRDRETQYF. CDR3 bases: TGCGCCAGCAGCCAAGGGGATCGGGACCGCGAGACCCAGTACTTC.

This clonotype occurred a few times. The chain links TRBV30 to TRBJ2-3; TRBD2 is a possible D gene (6 bases). Germline loops: CDR1 GTSNPN, CDR2 SVGIG (reference sequence). Trimming removed 2 bases from V and 3 bases from J, with 12 bases in between. CDR3 length equals 14 residues. The CDR3 nucleotides are TGTGCCTGGAGTTCCACAGGAGGGACAGATACGCAGTATTTT. Encoded protein: CAWSSTGGTDTQYF.

This clonotype was seen at least ten times. The chain uses TRBV20-1 and TRBJ2-1; TRBD2 matches 11 bases. The CDR3 loop spans 14 amino acids. The J segment lost 8 bases and the V segment lost 4 bases, leaving 7 bases of the junction unmatched. Looked up from germline, CDR1 is DFQATT and CDR2 is SNEGSKA (reference sequence). CDR3 sequence (DNA): TGCAGTGCTAATGTAGCGGGGGGGCCGCATGAGCAGTTCTTC. Translation gives CSANVAGGPHEQFF.

This clonotype was counted ten times or more. The gene calls are TRBV5-1 and TRBJ1-2; D is uncertain. V lost 0 bases, J lost 10 bases, and 7 bases lay in between. The CDR3 totals 11 residues. Germline CDR1 is SGHRS and CDR2 is YFSETQ. The CDR3 here is CASSLGEDYTF. The CDR3 DNA reads as TGCGCCAGCAGCTTGGGGGAGGACTACACCTTC.

This clonotype occurred many times. The gene calls are TRBV30 and TRBJ2-7; 9 bases agree with TRBD2. Losses at the gene ends were 2 bases for V and 5 bases for J; bases not matched to a gene: 7. CDR3 length: 14 residues. Germline-derived CDR1 and CDR2 are GTSNPN and SVGIG (reference sequence). CDR3 coding DNA: TGTGCCTGGAGTCTTAGCGGGAGTAAGGACGAGCAGTACTTC. Its translation: CAWSLSGSKDEQYF.

This clonotype was recorded at least ten times. The V and J genes are TRBV3-1 and TRBJ1-3; TRBD1 is a possible D gene (5 bases). Germline V gene sequence: CDR1 LGHDT, CDR2 YNNKEL (reference sequence). V gave up 6 bases and J gave up 0 bases, with 9 bases separating them. This CDR3 comprises 14 residues. DNA of the CDR3: TGTGCCAGCAGGCCAACAGGCTCTGGAAACACCATATATTTT. It encodes CASRPTGSGNTIYF.

A word on this clonotype: This may arise from a read error, as a much more abundant clone is one base away. V is TRBV18 and J is TRBJ2-7, with 7 bases lining up with TRBD2. This CDR3 is built from 16 residues. Germline V gene lookup returns CDR1 KGHSH and CDR2 LQKENI. V was clipped by 1 base and J by 5 bases; unmatched bases: 11. CDR3 sequence: CASSPREGGHAHEQYF. DNA for the CDR3: TGTGCCAGCTCACCACGGGAGGGAGGGCACGCCCACGAGCAGTACTTC.

V gene TRBV7-9 combines with J gene TRBJ1-4; the D is unclear. Germline V CDR1 and CDR2: SEHNR, FQNEAQ (reference sequence). The ends were cut back, 1 base at V and 13 bases at J, with 34 bases in the middle. This CDR3 contains 20 residues. CDR3 in amino acids: CASSLERTLYFGEGSGSLFF. The CDR3 bases are TGTGCCAGCAGCTTAGAGAGGACCTTATATTTTGGGGAGGGAAGTGGCTCACTGTTTTTT.

This clonotype has only one observation. A much larger clonotype is one base distant, so this may be a read error. The final CDR3 position lacks the conserved phenylalanine or tryptophan, pointing to a likely read error. CDR3 protein: CASSYRGANEKLFV. For the CDR3, the DNA is TGTGCCAGCAGTTATAGGGGTGCTAATGAAAAACTGTTTGTT. This chain uses TRBV6-6 with TRBJ1-4; D possibly corresponds to TRBD1 (5 bases). Trimming took off 3 bases at V and 3 bases at J, with 8 bases between the two ends. This CDR3 contains 14 residues. The V gene's germline CDR1 is MNHNY and CDR2 SVGAGI (reference sequence).

This clonotype was recorded a few times. V gene TRBV12-3 or TRBV12-4 combines with J gene TRBJ1-5, with TRBD1 identical over 12 bases. The CDR3 runs 16 residues. J was trimmed by 6 bases and V by 5 bases; bases with no gene match: 8. The CDR3: CASSPGDRGQGQPQHF. In DNA, the CDR3 is TGTGCCAGCAGTCCGGGGGACAGGGGGCAAGGTCAGCCCCAGCATTTT.

This clonotype was seen at least ten times. This sequence joins TRBV5-1 and TRBJ1-2; D unresolved. The CDR3 is made up of 11 amino acids. The V and J ends lost 0 bases and 8 bases respectively, with 5 bases between them. CDR1 SGHRS and CDR2 YFSETQ come from the germline V gene. The CDR3 sequence is CASSLDAGYTF. DNA for the CDR3: TGCGCCAGCAGCTTGGATGCGGGCTACACCTTC.

The table lists this clonotype with many counts. The rearrangement joins TRBV30 to TRBJ2-5; 9 bases agree with TRBD1. CDR3 length: 14 amino acids. CDR1 is GTSNPN, CDR2 SVGIG, per germline (reference sequence). V lost 2 bases to trimming and J lost 4 bases; unmatched junction nucleotides: 5. The CDR3 region is CAWSLGQGRETQYF. CDR3 sequence (DNA): TGTGCCTGGAGTCTGGGACAGGGCCGAGAGACCCAGTACTTC.

This clonotype was recorded at least ten times. The chain joins TRBV7-6 to TRBJ1-2; D is unresolved. V was cut by 3 bases and J by 4 bases, with 6 bases left in between. Germline lookup yields CDR1 SGHVS and CDR2 FNYEAQ. The CDR3 is 12 residues long. CDR3 sequence: CASSFEGYGYTF. CDR3 coding DNA: TGTGCCAGCAGCTTTGAGGGCTATGGCTACACCTTC.

Notes on this clonotype: One base away lies a much larger clone, so this may be a sequencing read error. The rearrangement uses TRBV24-1 and TRBJ2-5; possibly TRBD1 or TRBD2 for D (5 bases each). Germline CDR1 KGHDR, CDR2 SFDVKD. The V gene lost 4 bases and the J gene lost 1 base, with 12 bases spanning the gap. This CDR3 comprises 15 residues. The CDR3 sequence is CATSDPRGRQETQYF. The DNA of the CDR3 is TGTGCCACCAGTGACCCTCGGGGACGCCAAGAGACCCAGTACTTC.